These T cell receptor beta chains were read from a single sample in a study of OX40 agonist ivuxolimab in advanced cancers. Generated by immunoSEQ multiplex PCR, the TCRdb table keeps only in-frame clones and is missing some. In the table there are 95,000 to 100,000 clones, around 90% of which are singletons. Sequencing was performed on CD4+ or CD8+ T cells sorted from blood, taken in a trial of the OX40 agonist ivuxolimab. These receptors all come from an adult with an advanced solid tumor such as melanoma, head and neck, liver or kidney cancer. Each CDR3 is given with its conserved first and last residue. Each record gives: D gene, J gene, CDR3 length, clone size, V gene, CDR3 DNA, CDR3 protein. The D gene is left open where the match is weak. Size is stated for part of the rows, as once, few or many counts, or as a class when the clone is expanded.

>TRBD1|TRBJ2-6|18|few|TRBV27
TGTGCCAGCCGCGGGCACGGGACAGGGCCAGGCGGGGCCAACGTCCTGACTTTC
CASRGHGTGPGGANVLTF
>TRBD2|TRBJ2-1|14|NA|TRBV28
TGTGCCAGCCGCTGGGCTAGCGGGATAGGTGAGCAGTTCTTC
CASRWASGIGEQFF
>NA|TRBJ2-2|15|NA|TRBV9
TGTGCCAGCAACCATGGCGGGAAGAACACCGGGGAGCTGTTTTTT
CASNHGGKNTGELFF
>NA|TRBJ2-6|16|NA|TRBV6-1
TGTGCCAGCAGTGATCTGGCAGTCTCTGGGGCCAACGTCCTGACTTTC
CASSDLAVSGANVLTF
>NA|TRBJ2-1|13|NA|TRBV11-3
TGTGCCAGCAGCCCCCAGCTTGGGGGCGTGAAGTTCTTC
CASSPQLGGVKFF
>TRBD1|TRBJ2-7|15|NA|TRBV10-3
TGTGCCATCAAAACAGGGGCCGGCGAGCCCCACGAGCAGTACTTC
CAIKTGAGEPHEQYF
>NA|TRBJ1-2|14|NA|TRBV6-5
TGTGCCAGCAGACGCCCAACAGGGCCGGGTGGCTACACCTTC
CASRRPTGPGGYTF
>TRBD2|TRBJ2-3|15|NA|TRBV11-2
TGTGCCAGCAGCTCCATCGGACTAGCGGGCCCTAGGCAGTATTTT
CASSSIGLAGPRQYF
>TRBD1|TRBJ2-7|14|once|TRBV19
TGTGCCAGTAGCACCACAGGGGTGGCCTACGAGCAGTACTTC
CASSTTGVAYEQYF
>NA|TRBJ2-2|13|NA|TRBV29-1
TGCAGCGTTCCCAGCAACTGGGACGGGGAGCTGTTTTTT
CSVPSNWDGELFF
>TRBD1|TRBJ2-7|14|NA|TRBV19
TGTGCCAGTAGCAGGGACAGGGGAGTTCACGAGCAGTACTTC
CASSRDRGVHEQYF
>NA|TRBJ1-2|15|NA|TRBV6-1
TGTGCCAGCAGTCAAGAGAAGCAGGGGAGCTATGGCTACACCTTC
CASSQEKQGSYGYTF
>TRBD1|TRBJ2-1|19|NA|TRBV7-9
TGTGCCAGCAGCTTAGAGAGGACAGGGGGTTCTCGGACATACAATGAGCAGTTCTTC
CASSLERTGGSRTYNEQFF
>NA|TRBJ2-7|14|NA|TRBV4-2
TGTGCCAGCAGCCCGTTCCTGCAGGGATACGAGCAGTACTTC
CASSPFLQGYEQYF
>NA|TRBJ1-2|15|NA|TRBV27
TGTGCCAGCAGTTTCACCGTGGGCACAGCCTATGGCTACACCTTC
CASSFTVGTAYGYTF
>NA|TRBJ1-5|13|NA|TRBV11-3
TGTGCCAGCAGCTTAGAGCGGGATCAGCCCCAGCATTTT
CASSLERDQPQHF
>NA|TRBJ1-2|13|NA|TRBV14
TGTGCCAGCAGCCAAACCCGGGGAGGTGGCTACACCTTC
CASSQTRGGGYTF
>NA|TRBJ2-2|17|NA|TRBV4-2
TGTGCCAGCAGCCAAGTAGGAGGGGCAGAACGCACCGGGGAGCTGTTTTTT
CASSQVGGAERTGELFF
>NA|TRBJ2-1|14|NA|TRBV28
TGTGCCAGCAGTCCCTTGGGTGCTATCAATGAGCAGTTCTTC
CASSPLGAINEQFF
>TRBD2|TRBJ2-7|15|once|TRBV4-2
TGTGCCAGCAGCCTAGGACTAGCGGGAGACTACGAGCAGTACTTC
CASSLGLAGDYEQYF
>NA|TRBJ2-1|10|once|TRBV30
TGTGCCTGGGGAAACAATGAGCAGTTCTTC
CAWGNNEQFF
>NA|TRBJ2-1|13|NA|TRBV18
TGTGCCAGCTCACCGGGACTCCAAAGGGGGCAGTTCTTC
CASSPGLQRGQFF
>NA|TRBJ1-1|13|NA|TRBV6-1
TGTGCCAGCAGACAGGGTTTTAACACTGAAGCTTTCTTT
CASRQGFNTEAFF
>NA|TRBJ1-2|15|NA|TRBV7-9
TGTGCCAGCAGCTGGGGGACACAAACTAACTATGGCTACACCTTC
CASSWGTQTNYGYTF
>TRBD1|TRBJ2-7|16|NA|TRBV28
TGTGCCAGCATCCGGGGTGCGGGGACAGGTGCCTACGAGCAGTACTTC
CASIRGAGTGAYEQYF
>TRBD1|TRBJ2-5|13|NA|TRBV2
TGTGCCAGCAGTGAAGGACAGGGAAGGGACCAGTACTTC
CASSEGQGRDQYF
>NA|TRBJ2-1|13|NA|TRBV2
TGTGCCAGCAGTTACGAGACTAGAGGTGAGCAGTTCTTC
CASSYETRGEQFF
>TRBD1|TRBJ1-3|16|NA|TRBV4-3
TGCGCCAGCAGCCGTGGAGGGACAGGGGGAGGAAACACCATATATTTT
CASSRGGTGGGNTIYF
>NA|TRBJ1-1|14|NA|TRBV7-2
TGTGCCAGCAGCTTAGAGGGGGGTTTAACTGAAGCTTTCTTT
CASSLEGGLTEAFF
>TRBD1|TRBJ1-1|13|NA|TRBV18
TGTGCCAGCAAAGGGACAGCGAACACTGAAGCTTTCTTT
CASKGTANTEAFF
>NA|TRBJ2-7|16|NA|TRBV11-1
TGTGCCAGCAGCCTTATCGGCATGGGGTTCAACTACGAGCAGTACTTC
CASSLIGMGFNYEQYF
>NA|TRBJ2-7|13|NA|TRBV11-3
TGTGCCAGCAGCCCAGTGATCTCCTACGAGCAGTACTTC
CASSPVISYEQYF
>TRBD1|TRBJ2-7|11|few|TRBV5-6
TGTGCCAGCAGCGTGACAGGGGAGCAGTACTTC
CASSVTGEQYF
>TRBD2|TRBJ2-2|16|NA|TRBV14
TGTGCCAGCAGCTGGGGACTAGCGGGAGATACCGGGGAGCTGTTTTTT
CASSWGLAGDTGELFF
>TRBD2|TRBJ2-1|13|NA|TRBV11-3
TGTGCCAGCAGCTTACGTAGCGGGAATGAGCAGTTCTTC
CASSLRSGNEQFF
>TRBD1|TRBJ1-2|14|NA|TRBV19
TGTGCCAGTAGAATTACAGGGGGAGACTATGGCTACACCTTC
CASRITGGDYGYTF
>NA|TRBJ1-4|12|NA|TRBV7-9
TGTGCCAGCGGCGCAACTAATGAAAAACTGTTTTTT
CASGATNEKLFF
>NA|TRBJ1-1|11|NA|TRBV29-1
TGCAGCGTTGAAGATCGGGCGGTAGCTTTCTTT
CSVEDRAVAFF
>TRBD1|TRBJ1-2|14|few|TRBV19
TGTGCCAGTAGTAACCGGGACAGCCTGGAGGGCTACACCTTC
CASSNRDSLEGYTF
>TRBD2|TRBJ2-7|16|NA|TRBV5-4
TGTGCCAGCAGCAGAAGTCCGGGACTAGCGAACTACGAGCAGTACTTC
CASSRSPGLANYEQYF
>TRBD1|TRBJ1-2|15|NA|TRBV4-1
TGCGCCAGCAGCCTGGAGACAGGGGTCGACTATGGCTACACCTTC
CASSLETGVDYGYTF
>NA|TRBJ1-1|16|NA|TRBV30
TGTGCCTGCACCTTAGCCGTTCCGCGGCGAAACACTGAAGCTTTCTTT
CACTLAVPRRNTEAFF
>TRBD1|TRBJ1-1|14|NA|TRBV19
TGTGCCAGTAACCACAGGGGAATGAACACTGAAGCTTTCTTT
CASNHRGMNTEAFF
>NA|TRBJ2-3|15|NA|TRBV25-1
TGTGCCAGCCTGCTTCGAGGTTCTAGCACAGATACGCAGTATTTT
CASLLRGSSTDTQYF
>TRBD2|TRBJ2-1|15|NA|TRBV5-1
TGCGCCAGCAGCTTGGTAAGCGGGAGTCAGGGTGAGCAGTTCTTC
CASSLVSGSQGEQFF
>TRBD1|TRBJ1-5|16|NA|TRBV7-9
TGTGCCAGCAGCCGCGGACAGGGGGCCTATAGTCAGCCCCAGCATTTT
CASSRGQGAYSQPQHF
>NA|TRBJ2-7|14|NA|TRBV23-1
TGCGCCAGCAGTCAATTTGGACAGTGCCACGAGCAGTACTTC
CASSQFGQCHEQYF
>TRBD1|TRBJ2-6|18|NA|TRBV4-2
TGTGCCAGCAGCCAGACCGGGACAGGGATGACAGGGGCCAACGTCCTGACTTTC
CASSQTGTGMTGANVLTF
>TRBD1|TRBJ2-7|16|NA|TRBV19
TGTGCCAGTAGTGCCCCGGGACAGGGGGGGTCCTACGAGCAGTACTTC
CASSAPGQGGSYEQYF
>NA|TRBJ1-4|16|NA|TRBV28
TGTGCCAGCAGCAGTCCAAGGGGCTGGGGGAATGAAAAACTGTTTTTT
CASSSPRGWGNEKLFF
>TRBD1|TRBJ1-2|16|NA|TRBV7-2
TGTGCCAGCAGCTCCCAGTACAGGGGGAACGGTTATGGCTACACCTTC
CASSSQYRGNGYGYTF
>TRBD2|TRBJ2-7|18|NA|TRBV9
TGTGCCAGCAGCTACAGGACTAGCGGCCCAACTCTTTACTACGAGCAGTACTTC
CASSYRTSGPTLYYEQYF
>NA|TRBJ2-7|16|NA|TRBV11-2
TGTGCCAGCAGCCCCATGGGGACTCTTAGCTCCTACGAGCAGTACTTC
CASSPMGTLSSYEQYF
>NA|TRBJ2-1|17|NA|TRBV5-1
TGCGCCAGCAGCTTCTCTCCTGGGACTCTCTCCTACAATGAGCAGTTCTTC
CASSFSPGTLSYNEQFF
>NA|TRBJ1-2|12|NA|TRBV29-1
TGCAGCGTGGACACGGAGTTTAATGGCTACACCTTC
CSVDTEFNGYTF
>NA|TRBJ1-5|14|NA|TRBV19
TGTGCCAGTAGTATGGGCGGCCCTAGAGGGGCCCAGCATTTT
CASSMGGPRGAQHF
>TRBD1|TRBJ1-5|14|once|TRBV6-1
TGTGCCAGCCTCCCTGGACAGGGATATCAGCCCCAGCATTTT
CASLPGQGYQPQHF
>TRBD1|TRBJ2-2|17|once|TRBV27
TGTGCCAGCAGTAAGCCCGGGACAGTTTTGTACACCGGGGAGCTGTTTTTT
CASSKPGTVLYTGELFF
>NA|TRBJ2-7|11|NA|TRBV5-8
TGTGCCAGCAGCTCCCCCCGAAAGCAGTACTTC
CASSSPRKQYF